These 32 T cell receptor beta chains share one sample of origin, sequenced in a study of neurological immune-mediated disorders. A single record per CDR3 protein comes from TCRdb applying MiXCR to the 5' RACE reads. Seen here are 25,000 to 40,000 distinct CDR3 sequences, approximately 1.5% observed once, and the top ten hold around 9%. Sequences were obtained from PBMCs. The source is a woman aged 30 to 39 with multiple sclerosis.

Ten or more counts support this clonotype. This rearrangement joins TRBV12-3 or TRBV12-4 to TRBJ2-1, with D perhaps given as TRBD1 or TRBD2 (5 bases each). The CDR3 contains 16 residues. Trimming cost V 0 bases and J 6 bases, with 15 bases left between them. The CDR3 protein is CASSLAPRGEVNEQFF. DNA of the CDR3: TGTGCCAGCAGTTTAGCCCCGAGGGGAGAGGTCAATGAGCAGTTCTTC.

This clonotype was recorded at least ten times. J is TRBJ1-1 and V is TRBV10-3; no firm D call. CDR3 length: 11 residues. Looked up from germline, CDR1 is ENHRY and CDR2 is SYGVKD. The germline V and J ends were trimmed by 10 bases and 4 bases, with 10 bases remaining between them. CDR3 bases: TGTGCCACCACCTGGGCCACTGAAGCTTTCTTT. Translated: CATTWATEAFF.

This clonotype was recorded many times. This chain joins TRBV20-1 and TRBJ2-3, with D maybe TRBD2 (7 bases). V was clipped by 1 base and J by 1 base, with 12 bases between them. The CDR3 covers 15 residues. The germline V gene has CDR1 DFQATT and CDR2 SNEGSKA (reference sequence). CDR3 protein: CSARVGGAGTDTQYF. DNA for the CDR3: TGCAGTGCTAGAGTAGGGGGGGCAGGCACAGATACGCAGTATTTT.

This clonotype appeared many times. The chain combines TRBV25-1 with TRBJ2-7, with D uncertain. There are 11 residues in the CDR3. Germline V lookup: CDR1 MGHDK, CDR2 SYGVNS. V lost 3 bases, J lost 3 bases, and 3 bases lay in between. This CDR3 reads CASSEVYEQYF. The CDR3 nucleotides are TGTGCCAGCAGTGAGGTCTACGAGCAGTACTTC.

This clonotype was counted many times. CDR3 in DNA: TGCAGTGCTAGAGAGAGTGCAGCCCGGGATACGCAGTATTTT. It encodes CSARESAARDTQYF. The V and J genes are TRBV20-1 and TRBJ2-3; D not certain. The CDR3 is 14 amino acids. Germline lookup yields CDR1 DFQATT and CDR2 SNEGSKA (reference sequence). V shed 0 bases and J shed 6 bases, with 13 bases lying between them.

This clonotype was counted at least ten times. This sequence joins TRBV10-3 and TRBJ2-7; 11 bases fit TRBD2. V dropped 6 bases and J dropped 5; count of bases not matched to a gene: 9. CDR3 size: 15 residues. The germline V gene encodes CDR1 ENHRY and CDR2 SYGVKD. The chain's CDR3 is CAISTGTSGRDEQYF. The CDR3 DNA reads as TGTGCCATCAGCACGGGGACTAGCGGACGGGACGAGCAGTACTTC.

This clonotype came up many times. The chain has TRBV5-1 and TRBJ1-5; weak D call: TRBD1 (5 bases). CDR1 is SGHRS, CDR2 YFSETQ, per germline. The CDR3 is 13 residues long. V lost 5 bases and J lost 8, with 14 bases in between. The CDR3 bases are TGCGCCAGCAGACGGGACCTTGGGGAGCCCCAGCATTTT. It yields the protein CASRRDLGEPQHF.

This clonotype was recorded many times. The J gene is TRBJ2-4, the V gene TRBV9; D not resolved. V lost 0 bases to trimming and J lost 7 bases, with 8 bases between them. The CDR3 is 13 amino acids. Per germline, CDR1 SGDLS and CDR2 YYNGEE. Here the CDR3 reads CASSVANSNIQYF. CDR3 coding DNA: TGTGCCAGCAGCGTAGCTAACAGTAACATTCAGTACTTC.

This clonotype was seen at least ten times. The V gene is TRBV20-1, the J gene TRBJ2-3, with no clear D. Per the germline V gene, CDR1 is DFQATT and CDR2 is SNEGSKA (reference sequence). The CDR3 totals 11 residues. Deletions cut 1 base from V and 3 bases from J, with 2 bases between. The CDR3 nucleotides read TGCAGTGCTAGAGGGACAGATACGCAGTATTTT. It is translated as CSARGTDTQYF.

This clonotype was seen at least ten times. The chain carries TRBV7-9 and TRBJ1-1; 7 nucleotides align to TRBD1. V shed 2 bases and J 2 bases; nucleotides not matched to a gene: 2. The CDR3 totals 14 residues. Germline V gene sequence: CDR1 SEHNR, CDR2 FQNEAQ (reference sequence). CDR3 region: CASSLKGANTEAFF. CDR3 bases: TGTGCCAGCAGCTTAAAGGGGGCAAACACTGAAGCTTTCTTT.

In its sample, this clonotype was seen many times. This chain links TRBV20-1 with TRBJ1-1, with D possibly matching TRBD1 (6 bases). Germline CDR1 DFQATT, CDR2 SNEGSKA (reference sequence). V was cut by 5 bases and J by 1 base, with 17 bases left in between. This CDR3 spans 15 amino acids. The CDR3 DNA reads TGCAGTGCTCCCACAGGGCCCGGCGCGAACACTGAAGCTTTCTTT. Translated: CSAPTGPGANTEAFF.

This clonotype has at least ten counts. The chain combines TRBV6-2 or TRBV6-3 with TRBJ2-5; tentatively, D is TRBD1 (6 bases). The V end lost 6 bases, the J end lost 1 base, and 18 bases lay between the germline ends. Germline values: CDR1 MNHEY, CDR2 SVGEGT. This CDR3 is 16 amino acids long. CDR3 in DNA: TGTGCCAGCAGCGTCCTCCAGGACAGAGGCCAAGAGACCCAGTACTTC. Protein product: CASSVLQDRGQETQYF.

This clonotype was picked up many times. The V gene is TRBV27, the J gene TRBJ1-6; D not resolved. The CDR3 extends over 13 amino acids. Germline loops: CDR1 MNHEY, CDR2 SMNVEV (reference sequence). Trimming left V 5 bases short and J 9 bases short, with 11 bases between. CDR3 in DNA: TGTGCCAGCAGTCCGAGCCCTACTTCACCCCTCCACTTT. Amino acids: CASSPSPTSPLHF.

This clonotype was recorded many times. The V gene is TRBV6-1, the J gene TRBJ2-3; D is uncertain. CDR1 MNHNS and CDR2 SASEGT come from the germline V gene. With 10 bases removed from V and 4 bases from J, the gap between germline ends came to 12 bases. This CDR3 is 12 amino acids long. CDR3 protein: CAISPWADTQYF. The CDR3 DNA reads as TGTGCCATTTCGCCTTGGGCAGATACGCAGTATTTT.

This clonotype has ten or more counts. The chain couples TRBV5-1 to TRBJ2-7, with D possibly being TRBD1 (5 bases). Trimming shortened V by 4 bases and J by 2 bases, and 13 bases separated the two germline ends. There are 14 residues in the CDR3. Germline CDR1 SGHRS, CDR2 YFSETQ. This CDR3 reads CASSVPGNPYEQYF. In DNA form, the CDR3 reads TGCGCCAGCAGCGTCCCAGGGAACCCCTACGAGCAGTACTTC.

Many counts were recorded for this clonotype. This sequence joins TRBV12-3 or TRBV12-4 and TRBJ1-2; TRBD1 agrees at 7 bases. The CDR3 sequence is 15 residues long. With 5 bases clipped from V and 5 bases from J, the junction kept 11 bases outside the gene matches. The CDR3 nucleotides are TGTGCCAGCAGTCCAAGGGGACAGCGAAGATATGGCTACACCTTC. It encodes CASSPRGQRRYGYTF.

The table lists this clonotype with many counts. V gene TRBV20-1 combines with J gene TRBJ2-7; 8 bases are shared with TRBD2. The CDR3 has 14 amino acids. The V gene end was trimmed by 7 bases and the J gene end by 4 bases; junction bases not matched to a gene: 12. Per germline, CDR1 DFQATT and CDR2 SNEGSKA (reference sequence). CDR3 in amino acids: CSGQTSGSFYEQYF. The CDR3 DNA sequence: TGCAGTGGGCAAACTAGCGGAAGTTTTTACGAGCAGTACTTC.

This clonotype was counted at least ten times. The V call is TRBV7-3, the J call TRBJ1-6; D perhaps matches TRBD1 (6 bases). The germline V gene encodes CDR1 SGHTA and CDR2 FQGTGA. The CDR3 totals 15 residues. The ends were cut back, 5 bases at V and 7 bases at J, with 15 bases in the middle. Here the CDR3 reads CASSPRGGGNSPLHF. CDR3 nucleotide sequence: TGTGCCAGCAGCCCGAGAGGGGGTGGGAATTCACCCCTCCACTTT.

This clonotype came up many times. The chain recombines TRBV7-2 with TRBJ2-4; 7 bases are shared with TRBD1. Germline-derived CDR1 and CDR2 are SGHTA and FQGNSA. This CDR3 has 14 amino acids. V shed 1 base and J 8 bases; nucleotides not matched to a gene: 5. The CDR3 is CASSLEGGWDIQYF. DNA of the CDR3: TGTGCCAGCAGCTTAGAAGGGGGCTGGGACATTCAGTACTTC.

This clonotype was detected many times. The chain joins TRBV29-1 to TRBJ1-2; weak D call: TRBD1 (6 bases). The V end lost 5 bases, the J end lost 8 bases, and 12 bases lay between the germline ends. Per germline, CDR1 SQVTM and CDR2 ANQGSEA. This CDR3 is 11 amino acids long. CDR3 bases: TGCAGCGTTTTGGGGGCTGAGGGCTACACCTTC. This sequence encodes CSVLGAEGYTF.

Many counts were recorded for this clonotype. CDR3 nucleotide sequence: TGCAGTGCTGGGCGGTCCTCACGAGAGACCCAGTACTTC. Amino acid sequence: CSAGRSSRETQYF. The J gene is TRBJ2-5, the V gene TRBV20-1; the D is unclear. The V end was cut by 5 bases, the J end by 4 bases, with 14 bases between. This CDR3 contains 13 residues. Per the germline V gene, CDR1 is DFQATT and CDR2 is SNEGSKA (reference sequence).

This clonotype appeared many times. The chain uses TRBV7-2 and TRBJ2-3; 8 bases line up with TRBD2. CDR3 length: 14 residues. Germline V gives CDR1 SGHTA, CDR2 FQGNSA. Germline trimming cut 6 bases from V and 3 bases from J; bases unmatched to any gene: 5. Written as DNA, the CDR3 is TGTGCCAGCAGAACGGGGGGGCGGACAGATACGCAGTATTTT. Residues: CASRTGGRTDTQYF.

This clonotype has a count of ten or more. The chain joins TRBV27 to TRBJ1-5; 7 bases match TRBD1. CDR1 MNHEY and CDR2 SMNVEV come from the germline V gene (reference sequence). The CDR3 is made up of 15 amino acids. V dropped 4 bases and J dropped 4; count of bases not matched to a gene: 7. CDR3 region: CASSYTTGLNQPQHF. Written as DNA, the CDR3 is TGTGCCAGCAGTTACACGACAGGGTTAAATCAGCCCCAGCATTTT.

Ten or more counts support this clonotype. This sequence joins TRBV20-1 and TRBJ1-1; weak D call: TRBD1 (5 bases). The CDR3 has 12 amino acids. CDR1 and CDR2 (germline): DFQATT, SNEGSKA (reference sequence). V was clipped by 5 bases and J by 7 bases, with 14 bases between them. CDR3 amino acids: CSADNRLDEAFF. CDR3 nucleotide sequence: TGCAGTGCTGATAACAGGCTCGATGAAGCTTTCTTT.

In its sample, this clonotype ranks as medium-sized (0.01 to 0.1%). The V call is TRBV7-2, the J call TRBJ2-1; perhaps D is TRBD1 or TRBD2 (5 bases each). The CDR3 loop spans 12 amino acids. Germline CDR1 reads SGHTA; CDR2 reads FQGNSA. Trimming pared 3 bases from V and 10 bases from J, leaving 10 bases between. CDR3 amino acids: CASSFGGFEQFF. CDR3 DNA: TGTGCCAGCAGCTTTGGGGGTTTCGAGCAGTTCTTC. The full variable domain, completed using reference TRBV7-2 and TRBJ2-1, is GAGVSQSPSNKVTEKGKDVELRCDPISGHTALYWYRQSLGQGLEFLIYFQGNSAPDKSGLPSDRFSAERTGGSVSTLTIQRTQQEDSAVYLCASSFGGFEQFFGPGTRLTVL.

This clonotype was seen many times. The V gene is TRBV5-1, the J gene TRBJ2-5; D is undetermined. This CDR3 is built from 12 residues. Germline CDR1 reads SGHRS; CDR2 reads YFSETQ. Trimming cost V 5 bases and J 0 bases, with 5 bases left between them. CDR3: CASRQDQETQYF. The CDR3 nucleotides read TGCGCCAGCAGACAAGACCAAGAGACCCAGTACTTC.

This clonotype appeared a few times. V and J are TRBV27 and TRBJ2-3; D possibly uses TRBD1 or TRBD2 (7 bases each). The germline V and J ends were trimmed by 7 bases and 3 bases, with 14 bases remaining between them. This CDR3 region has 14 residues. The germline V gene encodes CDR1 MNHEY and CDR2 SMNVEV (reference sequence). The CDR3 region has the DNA TGTGCCAGCAAAGCAGGGGGAGGGACAGATACGCAGTATTTT. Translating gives CASKAGGGTDTQYF.

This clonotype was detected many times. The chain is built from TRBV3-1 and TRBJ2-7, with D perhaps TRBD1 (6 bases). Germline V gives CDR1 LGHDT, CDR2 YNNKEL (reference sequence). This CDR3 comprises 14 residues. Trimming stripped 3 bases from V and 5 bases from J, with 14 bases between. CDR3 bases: TGTGCCAGCAGCCAGGGCAGGGGTCGTCACGAGCAGTACTTC. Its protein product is CASSQGRGRHEQYF.

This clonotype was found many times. CDR3 protein: CASSLAAITDTQYF. The CDR3 region has the DNA TGTGCCAGCAGCTTAGCGGCGATCACAGATACGCAGTATTTT. The chain couples TRBV11-2 to TRBJ2-3; D gene ambiguous. This CDR3 is built from 14 residues. Germline assignment: CDR1 SGHAT and CDR2 FQNNGV. V was pared by 1 base and J by 2 bases, with 7 bases between.

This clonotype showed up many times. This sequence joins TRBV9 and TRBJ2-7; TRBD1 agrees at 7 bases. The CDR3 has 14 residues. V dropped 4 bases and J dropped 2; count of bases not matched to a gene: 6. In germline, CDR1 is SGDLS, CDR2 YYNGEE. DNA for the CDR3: TGTGCCAGCAGCCAGGGGGAGTTTCCCTACGAGCAGTACTTC. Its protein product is CASSQGEFPYEQYF.

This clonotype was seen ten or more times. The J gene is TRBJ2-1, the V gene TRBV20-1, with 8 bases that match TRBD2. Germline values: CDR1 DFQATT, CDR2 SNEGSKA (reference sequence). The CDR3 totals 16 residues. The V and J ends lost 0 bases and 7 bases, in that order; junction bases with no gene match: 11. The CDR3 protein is CSARDPNGGAGNEQFF. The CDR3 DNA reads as TGCAGTGCTAGAGATCCGAACGGGGGGGCCGGGAATGAGCAGTTCTTC.

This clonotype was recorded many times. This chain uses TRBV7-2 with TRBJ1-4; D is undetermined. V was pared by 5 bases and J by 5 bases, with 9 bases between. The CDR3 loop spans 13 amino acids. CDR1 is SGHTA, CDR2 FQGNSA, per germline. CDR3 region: CASSKWGNEKLFF. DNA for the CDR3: TGTGCCAGCAGCAAGTGGGGAAATGAAAAACTGTTTTTT.